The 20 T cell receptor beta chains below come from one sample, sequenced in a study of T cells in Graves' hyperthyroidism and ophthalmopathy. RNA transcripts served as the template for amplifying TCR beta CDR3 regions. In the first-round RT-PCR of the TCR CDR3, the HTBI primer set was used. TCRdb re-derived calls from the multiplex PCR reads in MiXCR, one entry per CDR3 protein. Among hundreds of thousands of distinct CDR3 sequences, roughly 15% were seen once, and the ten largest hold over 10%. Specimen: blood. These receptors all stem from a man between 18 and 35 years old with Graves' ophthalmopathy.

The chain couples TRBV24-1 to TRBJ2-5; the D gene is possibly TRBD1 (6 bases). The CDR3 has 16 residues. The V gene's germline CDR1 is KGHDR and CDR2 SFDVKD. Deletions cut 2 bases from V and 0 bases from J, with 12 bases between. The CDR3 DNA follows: TGTGCCACCAGTGATTCGGACAGAACTAACCAAGAGACCCAGTACTTC. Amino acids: CATSDSDRTNQETQYF.

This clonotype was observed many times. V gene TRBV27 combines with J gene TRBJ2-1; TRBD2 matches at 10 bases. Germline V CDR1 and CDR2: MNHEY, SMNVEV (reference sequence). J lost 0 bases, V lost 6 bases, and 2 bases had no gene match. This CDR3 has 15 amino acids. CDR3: CASRLAGSSYNEQFF. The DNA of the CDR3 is TGTGCCAGCAGACTAGCGGGATCCTCCTACAATGAGCAGTTCTTC.

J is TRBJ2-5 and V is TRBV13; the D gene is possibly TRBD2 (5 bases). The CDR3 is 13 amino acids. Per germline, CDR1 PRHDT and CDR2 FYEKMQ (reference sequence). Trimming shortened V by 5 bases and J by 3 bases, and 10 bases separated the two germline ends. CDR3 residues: CASSNRGEETQYF. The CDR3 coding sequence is TGTGCCAGCAGCAACCGGGGAGAAGAGACCCAGTACTTC.

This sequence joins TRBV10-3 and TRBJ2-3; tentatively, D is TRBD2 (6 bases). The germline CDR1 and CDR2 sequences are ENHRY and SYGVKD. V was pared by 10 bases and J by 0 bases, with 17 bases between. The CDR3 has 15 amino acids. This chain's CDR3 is CATRAGGSSTDTQYF. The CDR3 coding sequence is TGTGCCACCCGGGCAGGAGGGTCTAGCACAGATACGCAGTATTTT.

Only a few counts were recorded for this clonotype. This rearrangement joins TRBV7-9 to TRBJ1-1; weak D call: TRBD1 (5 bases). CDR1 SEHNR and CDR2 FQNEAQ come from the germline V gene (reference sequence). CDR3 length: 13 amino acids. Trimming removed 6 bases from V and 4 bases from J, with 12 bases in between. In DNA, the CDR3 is TGTGCCAGCAGTCCAGGGTCGGGCACTGAAGCTTTCTTT. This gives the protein CASSPGSGTEAFF.

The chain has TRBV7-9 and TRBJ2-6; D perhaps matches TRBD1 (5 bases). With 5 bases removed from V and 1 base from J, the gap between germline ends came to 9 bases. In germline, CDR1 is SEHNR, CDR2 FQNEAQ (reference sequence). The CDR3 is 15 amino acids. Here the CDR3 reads CASSRQLSGANVLTF. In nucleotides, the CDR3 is TGTGCCAGCAGCCGACAGTTATCTGGGGCCAACGTCCTGACTTTC.

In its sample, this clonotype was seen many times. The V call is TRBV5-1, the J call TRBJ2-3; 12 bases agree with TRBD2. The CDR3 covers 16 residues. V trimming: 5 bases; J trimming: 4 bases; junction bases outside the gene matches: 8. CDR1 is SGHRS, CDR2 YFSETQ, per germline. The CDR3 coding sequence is TGCGCCAGCAGAGGGTCTAGCGGGAGGGCTGCAGATACGCAGTATTTT. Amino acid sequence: CASRGSSGRAADTQYF. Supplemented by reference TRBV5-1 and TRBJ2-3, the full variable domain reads KAGVTQTPRYLIKTRGQQVTLSCSPISGHRSVSWYQQTPGQGLQFLFEYFSETQRNKGNFPGRFSGRQFSNSRSEMNVSTLELGDSALYLCASRGSSGRAADTQYFGPGTRLTVL.

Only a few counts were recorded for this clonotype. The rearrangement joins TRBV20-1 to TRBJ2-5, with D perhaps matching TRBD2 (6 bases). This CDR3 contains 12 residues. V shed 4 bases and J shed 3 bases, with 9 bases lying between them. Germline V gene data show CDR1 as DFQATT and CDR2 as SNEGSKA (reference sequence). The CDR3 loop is CSAMGLEETQYF. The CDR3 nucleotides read TGCAGTGCTATGGGACTTGAAGAGACCCAGTACTTC.

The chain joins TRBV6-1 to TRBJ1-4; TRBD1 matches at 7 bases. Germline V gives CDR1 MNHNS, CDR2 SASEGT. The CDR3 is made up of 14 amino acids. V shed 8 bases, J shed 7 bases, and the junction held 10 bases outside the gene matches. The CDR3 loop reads CASGPQGFSEKLFF. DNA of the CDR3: TGTGCCAGCGGACCACAGGGGTTCAGTGAAAAACTGTTTTTT.

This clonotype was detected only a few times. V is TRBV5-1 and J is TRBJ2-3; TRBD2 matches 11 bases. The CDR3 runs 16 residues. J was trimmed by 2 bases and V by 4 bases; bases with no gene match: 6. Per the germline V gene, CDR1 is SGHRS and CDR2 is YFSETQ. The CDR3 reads CASSPGTSGHTDTQYF. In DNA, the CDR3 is TGCGCCAGCAGCCCGGGGACTAGCGGTCACACAGATACGCAGTATTTT.

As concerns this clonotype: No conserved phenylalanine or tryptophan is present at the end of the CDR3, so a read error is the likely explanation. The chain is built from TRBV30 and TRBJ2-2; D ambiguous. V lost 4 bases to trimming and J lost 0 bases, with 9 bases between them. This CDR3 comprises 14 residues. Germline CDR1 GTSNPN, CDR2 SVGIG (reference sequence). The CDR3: CAWTWAPNTGELFS. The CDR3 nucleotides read TGTGCCTGGACCTGGGCACCGAACACCGGGGAGCTGTTTTCT.

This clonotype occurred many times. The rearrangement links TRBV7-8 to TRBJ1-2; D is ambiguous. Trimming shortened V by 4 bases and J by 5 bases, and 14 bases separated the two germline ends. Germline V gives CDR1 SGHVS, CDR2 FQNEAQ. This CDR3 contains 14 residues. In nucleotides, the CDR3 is TGTGCCAGCAGCTCGCGGACCGTTACATATGGCTACACCTTC. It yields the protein CASSSRTVTYGYTF. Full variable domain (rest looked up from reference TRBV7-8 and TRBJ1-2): GAGVSQSPRYKVAKRGQDVALRCDPISGHVSLFWYQQALGQGPEFLTYFQNEAQLDKSGLPSDRFFAERPEGSVSTLKIQRTQQEDSAVYLCASSSRTVTYGYTFGSGTRLTVV.

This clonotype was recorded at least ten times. The CDR3 spells CASSPDVNTEAFF. The CDR3 DNA reads as TGTGCCAGCAGCCCAGATGTTAACACTGAAGCTTTCTTT. J is TRBJ1-1 and V is TRBV11-2; D ambiguous. Germline lookup yields CDR1 SGHAT and CDR2 FQNNGV. There are 13 residues in the CDR3. V gave up 5 bases and J gave up 2 bases, with 9 bases separating them. Combining the CDR3 with reference TRBV11-2 and TRBJ1-1 gives the whole variable domain EAGVAQSPRYKIIEKRQSVAFWCNPISGHATLYWYQQILGQGPKLLIQFQNNGVVDDSQLPKDRFSAERLKGVDSTLKIQPAKLEDSAVYLCASSPDVNTEAFFGQGTRLTVV.

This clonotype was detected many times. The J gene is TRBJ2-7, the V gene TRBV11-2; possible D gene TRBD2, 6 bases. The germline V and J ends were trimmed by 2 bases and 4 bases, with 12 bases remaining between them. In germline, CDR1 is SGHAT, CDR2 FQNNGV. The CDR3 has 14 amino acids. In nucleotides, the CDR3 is TGTGCCAGCAGCTTATTGCTAGCGAATTACGAGCAGTACTTC. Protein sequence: CASSLLLANYEQYF.

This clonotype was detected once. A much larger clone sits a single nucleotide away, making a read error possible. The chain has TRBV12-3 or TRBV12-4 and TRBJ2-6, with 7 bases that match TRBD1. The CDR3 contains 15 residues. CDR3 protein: CASSTTGAGADVLTF. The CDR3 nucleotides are TGTGCCAGCAGTACAACAGGGGCCGGGGCCGACGTCCTGACTTTC.

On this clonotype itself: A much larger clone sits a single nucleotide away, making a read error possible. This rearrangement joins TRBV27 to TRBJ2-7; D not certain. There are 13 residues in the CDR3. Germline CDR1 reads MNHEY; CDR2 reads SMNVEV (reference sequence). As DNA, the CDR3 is TGTGCCAGCAGTTTAGGCAGACCCTACGGGCAGTACTTC. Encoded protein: CASSLGRPYGQYF.

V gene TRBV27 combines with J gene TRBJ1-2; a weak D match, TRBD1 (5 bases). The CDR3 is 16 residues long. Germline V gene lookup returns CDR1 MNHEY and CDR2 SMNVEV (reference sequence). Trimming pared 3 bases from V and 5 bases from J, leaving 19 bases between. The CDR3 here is CASSFGLLGGVYGYTF. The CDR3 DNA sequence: TGTGCCAGCAGTTTCGGATTACTGGGGGGAGTATATGGCTACACCTTC.

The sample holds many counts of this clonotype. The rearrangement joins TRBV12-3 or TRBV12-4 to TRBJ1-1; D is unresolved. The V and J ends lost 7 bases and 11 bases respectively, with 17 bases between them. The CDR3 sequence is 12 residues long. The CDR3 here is CASTPTRSEAFF. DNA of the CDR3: TGTGCCAGCACCCCGACACGGTCGGAGGCTTTCTTT.

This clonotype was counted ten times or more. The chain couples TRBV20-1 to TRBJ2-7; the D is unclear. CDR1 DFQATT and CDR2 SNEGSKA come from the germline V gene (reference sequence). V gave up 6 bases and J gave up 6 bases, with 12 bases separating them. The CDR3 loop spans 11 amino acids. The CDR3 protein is CSAPKSVEQYF. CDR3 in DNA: TGCAGTGCCCCAAAGAGCGTCGAGCAGTACTTC.

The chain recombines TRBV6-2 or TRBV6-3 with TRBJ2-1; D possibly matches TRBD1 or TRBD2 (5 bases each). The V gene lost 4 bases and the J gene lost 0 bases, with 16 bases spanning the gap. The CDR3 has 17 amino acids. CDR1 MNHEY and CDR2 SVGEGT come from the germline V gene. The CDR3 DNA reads TGTGCCAGCAGTTTCTCCCCGGGACGCAGCTCCTACAATGAGCAGTTCTTC. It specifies CASSFSPGRSSYNEQFF.